Presented here are 26 T cell receptor beta chains from one specimen sequenced in a study of blood T cell repertoires in COVID-19. This table comes from immunoSEQ multiplex PCR, and its TCRdb copy is limited to in-frame clones, with some not included. The data show fewer than 350,000 clones, about 91% seen once. Sequenced: peripheral blood. These receptors originate from a woman in her thirties with COVID-19, enrolled during active disease.

The chain recombines TRBV27 with TRBJ2-7; TRBD2 matches 8 bases. Germline CDR1 is MNHEY and CDR2 is SMNVEV (reference sequence). The CDR3 contains 14 residues. J was trimmed by 7 bases and V by 1 base; bases with no gene match: 6. The CDR3 region is CASSLYGGAGEQYV. The CDR3 DNA is TGTGCCAGCAGTTTATACGGGGGGGCCGGGGAGCAGTACGTC.

The chain is built from TRBV11-1 and TRBJ1-4; no definite D call. Germline values: CDR1 SGHAT, CDR2 FQDESV (reference sequence). Trimming removed 5 bases at V and 7 bases at J, with 11 bases between. This CDR3 has 13 amino acids. The CDR3 DNA sequence: TGTGCCAGCAGCCGGACTAGAGGTGAAAAACTGTTTTTT. It specifies CASSRTRGEKLFF. The entire variable domain, with the rest obtained from reference TRBV11-1 and TRBJ1-4, is as follows: EAEVAQSPRYKITEKSQAVAFWCDPISGHATLYWYRQILGQGPELLVQFQDESVVDDSQLPKDRFSAERLKGVDSTLKIQPAELGDSAMYLCASSRTRGEKLFFGSGTQLSVL.

The chain joins TRBV6-4 to TRBJ2-5; the match to TRBD1 covers 9 bases. Germline values: CDR1 MRHNA, CDR2 SNTAGT. The V segment lost 4 bases and the J segment 5 bases; nucleotides outside the gene matches: 8. The CDR3 contains 15 residues. As DNA, the CDR3 is TGTGCCAGCAGTGTCGTGACAGGGGGAATGGAGACCCAGTACTTC. Protein: CASSVVTGGMETQYF.

V usage is TRBV14 and J usage is TRBJ1-2; 10 nucleotides match TRBD1. V shed 2 bases, J shed 0 bases, and the junction held 3 bases outside the gene matches. Germline CDR1 and CDR2: SGHDN and FVKESK. The CDR3 spans 16 residues. DNA of the CDR3: TGTGCCAGCAGCCAAATGACAGGGGGCCCTAACTATGGCTACACCTTC. Amino acids: CASSQMTGGPNYGYTF.

The gene calls are TRBV9 and TRBJ2-3; 11 bases align to TRBD2. Germline V gene sequence: CDR1 SGDLS, CDR2 YYNGEE. The trim removed 3 bases at V and 2 bases at J, leaving 2 bases unmatched. CDR3 length: 15 residues. Here the CDR3 DNA reads TGTGCCAGCAGCGCGGGACTAGCGGACACAGATACGCAGTATTTT. This translates into CASSAGLADTDTQYF.

The CDR3 DNA reads TGTGCCAGCAGTGTAACGTTGAGGACGACAGGAGACAATGAGCAGTTCTTC. It specifies CASSVTLRTTGDNEQFF. The J gene is TRBJ2-1, the V gene TRBV6-1, with TRBD1 as a possible D gene (6 bases). Between the trimmed V and J ends, which lost 4 bases and 5 bases, there was a span of 21 bases. In germline, CDR1 is MNHNS, CDR2 SASEGT. This CDR3 is built from 17 residues.

V is TRBV2 and J is TRBJ1-2; TRBD1 agrees at 9 bases. V was clipped by 1 base and J by 3 bases; unmatched bases: 3. The CDR3 loop spans 15 amino acids. Germline lookup yields CDR1 SNHLY and CDR2 FYNNEI. CDR3 DNA sequence: TGTGCCAGCAGTGAAGGGTGGACAGGGGACTATGGCTACACCTTC. This translates into CASSEGWTGDYGYTF.

The J gene is TRBJ2-3, the V gene TRBV9; D might be TRBD1 (5 bases). The CDR3 extends over 16 amino acids. In germline, CDR1 is SGDLS, CDR2 YYNGEE. The V gene lost 0 bases and the J gene lost 3 bases, with 14 bases spanning the gap. In nucleotides, the CDR3 is TGTGCCAGCAGCGTAGGGTCTGGGGCAGCAACAGATACGCAGTATTTT. It translates to CASSVGSGAATDTQYF.

The chain is built from TRBV24-1 and TRBJ1-2; 8 positions agree with TRBD1. The CDR3 is 15 amino acids. Looked up from germline, CDR1 is KGHDR and CDR2 is SFDVKD. V lost 2 bases, J lost 1 base, and 2 bases stayed unmatched. CDR3 loop: CATSDSGQVNYGYTF. CDR3 sequence (DNA): TGTGCCACCAGTGATTCGGGACAGGTTAACTATGGCTACACCTTC.

The rearrangement joins TRBV5-4 to TRBJ2-2, with unresolved D. Trimming removed 4 bases from V and 6 bases from J, with 13 bases in between. CDR1 SGHNT and CDR2 YYREEE come from the germline V gene (reference sequence). This CDR3 is 14 amino acids long. CDR3 nucleotides: TGTGCCAGCAGCACCGTTCTAGAGCCCGGGGAGCTGTTTTTT. Translating it yields CASSTVLEPGELFF.

The chain joins TRBV12-3 or TRBV12-4 to TRBJ1-2; TRBD1 agrees at 8 bases. The V gene end was trimmed by 2 bases and the J gene end by 8 bases; junction bases not matched to a gene: 4. This CDR3 has 13 residues. The CDR3 DNA sequence: TGTGCCAGCAGTTTAAGGACAGGGTACGGCTACACCTTC. It translates to CASSLRTGYGYTF.

The chain couples TRBV7-8 to TRBJ2-3; 13 nucleotides line up with TRBD2. This CDR3 has 16 amino acids. J lost 3 bases, V lost 2 bases, and 2 bases had no gene match. Looked up from germline, CDR1 is SGHVS and CDR2 is FQNEAQ. DNA of the CDR3: TGTGCCAGCAGCTTAAGGACTAGCGGGGGAACAGATACGCAGTATTTT. This gives the protein CASSLRTSGGTDTQYF.

This chain links TRBV2 with TRBJ2-2, with no clear D. CDR3 size: 14 residues. CDR1 and CDR2 from the germline V gene are SNHLY and FYNNEI. V was cut by 7 bases and J by 0 bases, with 9 bases left in between. The CDR3 here is CASMWSPNTGELFF. CDR3 in DNA: TGTGCCAGCATGTGGAGCCCGAACACCGGGGAGCTGTTTTTT.

J is TRBJ2-3 and V is TRBV11-3; 11 bases are a match to TRBD2. This CDR3 contains 16 residues. Germline assignment: CDR1 SGHNT and CDR2 YENEEA. V shed 5 bases, J shed 0 bases, and the junction held 4 bases outside the gene matches. This CDR3 is CASSQRLAGSTDTQYF. The CDR3, as DNA: TGTGCCAGCAGCCAACGACTAGCGGGGAGCACAGATACGCAGTATTTT. Using reference TRBV11-3 and TRBJ2-3 for the parts outside the CDR3, the full variable domain is EAGVVQSPRYKIIEKKQPVAFWCNPISGHNTLYWYLQNLGQGPELLIRYENEEAVDDSQLPKDRFSAERLKGVDSTLKIQPAELGDSAVYLCASSQRLAGSTDTQYFGPGTRLTVL.

The J gene is TRBJ1-5, the V gene TRBV7-8, with a possible D match to TRBD1 (5 bases). The germline gives CDR1 SGHVS, CDR2 FQNEAQ. The ends were cut back, 3 bases at V and 7 bases at J, with 19 bases in the middle. The CDR3 runs 16 residues. Here the CDR3 reads CASSFGRASAGQPQHF. In DNA form, the CDR3 reads TGTGCCAGCAGCTTTGGCCGGGCCTCAGCAGGGCAGCCCCAGCATTTT.

V usage is TRBV27 and J usage is TRBJ2-3, with D perhaps matching TRBD2 (6 bases). The CDR3 loop spans 14 amino acids. With 4 bases removed from V and 4 bases from J, the gap between germline ends came to 12 bases. CDR1 and CDR2 (germline): MNHEY, SMNVEV (reference sequence). The CDR3 loop is CASSWAWGADTQYF. In nucleotides, the CDR3 is TGTGCCAGCAGTTGGGCCTGGGGGGCAGATACGCAGTATTTT.

The chain has TRBV5-6 and TRBJ2-3; 8 positions agree with TRBD2. Germline V gene lookup returns CDR1 SGHDT and CDR2 YYEEEE. The CDR3 is made up of 16 amino acids. The ends lost 4 bases at V and 2 bases at J; junction bases unmatched: 9. The CDR3 nucleotides read TGTGCCAGCAGCCCGATGACTAGCGCAAACACAGATACGCAGTATTTT. Translated, it gives CASSPMTSANTDTQYF.

The chain recombines TRBV10-3 with TRBJ1-6; D not resolved. V was clipped by 2 bases and J by 8 bases, with 16 bases between them. The CDR3 totals 16 residues. Germline CDR1 is ENHRY and CDR2 is SYGVKD. The CDR3: CAISEVVATGDSPLHF. The CDR3 DNA is TGTGCCATCAGTGAGGTTGTGGCCACGGGTGATTCACCCCTCCACTTT.

V is TRBV29-1 and J is TRBJ2-1; D gene unclear. Germline lookup yields CDR1 SQVTM and CDR2 ANQGSEA. This CDR3 is 14 amino acids long. Deletions cut 1 base from V and 7 bases from J, with 14 bases between. The CDR3 reads CSVEGSEVQNEQFF. CDR3 nucleotides: TGCAGCGTTGAAGGGAGCGAGGTTCAGAATGAGCAGTTCTTC.

The J gene is TRBJ1-2, the V gene TRBV30; 10 bases map to TRBD1. Germline V gene lookup returns CDR1 GTSNPN and CDR2 SVGIG (reference sequence). The junction had 11 bases not matched to a gene; V was cut back by 0 bases and J by 7 bases. CDR3 length equals 16 residues. The CDR3 reads CAWSVLGTGDPGGYTF. The DNA of the CDR3 is TGTGCCTGGAGTGTACTGGGGACAGGGGACCCGGGTGGCTACACCTTC.

The gene calls are TRBV19 and TRBJ2-1; 9 bases line up with TRBD2. Germline CDR1 and CDR2: LNHDA and SQIVND (reference sequence). There are 14 residues in the CDR3. CDR3 region: CATGGGLANNEQFF. The CDR3 nucleotides are TGTGCTACCGGGGGGGGACTAGCTAACAATGAGCAGTTCTTC. The full variable domain, its missing parts supplied by reference TRBV19 and TRBJ2-1, is DGGITQSPKYLFRKEGQNVTLSCEQNLNHDAMYWYRQDPGQGLRLIYYSQIVNDFQKGDIAEGYSVSREKKESFPLTVTSAQKNPTAFYLCATGGGLANNEQFFGPGTRLTVL.

The chain joins TRBV9 to TRBJ2-3; 8 bases are a match to TRBD2. From germline, CDR1 is SGDLS and CDR2 YYNGEE. CDR3 length: 18 residues. J lost 0 bases, V lost 4 bases, and 13 bases had no gene match. This chain's CDR3 is CASSPILSGGVSTDTQYF. The CDR3 DNA reads as TGTGCCAGCAGCCCTATTCTCAGCGGGGGCGTTAGCACAGATACGCAGTATTTT.

The chain recombines TRBV7-8 with TRBJ2-3; TRBD2 might be the D (6 bases). CDR3 length: 14 residues. V lost 5 bases, J lost 5 bases, and 14 bases lay in between. The germline gives CDR1 SGHVS, CDR2 FQNEAQ. CDR3: CASSTRLELDTQYF. In DNA form, the CDR3 reads TGTGCCAGCAGCACTCGACTAGAACTAGATACGCAGTATTTT.

The V call is TRBV5-6, the J call TRBJ2-2, with TRBD1 matching over 9 bases. The CDR3 has 15 residues. The germline V gene has CDR1 SGHDT and CDR2 YYEEEE. V gave up 3 bases and J gave up 7 bases; unmatched junction bases: 7. The CDR3 protein is CASSSGTGRGGELFF. The CDR3, as DNA: TGTGCCAGCAGCTCGGGGACAGGGAGAGGCGGGGAGCTGTTTTTT. Full variable domain (outside the CDR3, taken from reference TRBV5-6 and TRBJ2-2): DAGVTQSPTHLIKTRGQQVTLRCSPKSGHDTVSWYQQALGQGPQFIFQYYEEEERQRGNFPDRFSGHQFPNYSSELNVNALLLGDSALYLCASSSGTGRGGELFFGEGSRLTVL.

V usage is TRBV30 and J usage is TRBJ1-2; D ambiguous. The CDR3 has 12 residues. Trimming took off 6 bases at V and 6 bases at J, with 14 bases between the two ends. CDR1 and CDR2 from the germline V gene are GTSNPN and SVGIG (reference sequence). This chain's CDR3 is CACGFSRNGYTF. The CDR3 DNA follows: TGTGCCTGTGGTTTTTCGAGGAATGGCTACACCTTC.

CDR3 region: CASSEFIGLAGGGTGELFF. The CDR3 DNA is TGTGCCAGCAGTGAATTTATTGGACTAGCGGGGGGTGGAACCGGGGAGCTGTTTTTT. The genes are TRBV6-1 and TRBJ2-2; 14 nucleotides line up with TRBD2. The CDR3 runs to 19 residues. Germline loops: CDR1 MNHNS, CDR2 SASEGT. With 2 bases clipped from V and 5 bases from J, the junction kept 10 bases outside the gene matches.